A single sample gave rise to the 20 T cell receptor beta chains below, sequenced in a study of blood T cell repertoires in COVID-19. Clones were sequenced by immunoSEQ multiplex PCR, and TCRdb holds only the in-frame ones, with some missing. Of about 42,000 clones in the sample, around 84% were seen once. The sample was peripheral blood. The receptors originated from a human donor in a cohort sampled during active COVID-19.

This clone was seen a few times. The chain joins TRBV19 to TRBJ1-5, with 8 bases lining up with TRBD1. The germline CDR1 and CDR2 sequences are LNHDA and SQIVND (reference sequence). The CDR3 is 14 amino acids. The V and J ends lost 5 bases and 2 bases, in that order; junction bases with no gene match: 2. CDR3 DNA sequence: TGTGCCAGTAGTGGACAGGGAGGCAATCAGCCCCAGCATTTT. Translated, it gives CASSGQGGNQPQHF.

The chain joins TRBV18 to TRBJ2-6, with TRBD1 identical over 7 bases. The J segment lost 3 bases and the V segment lost 0 bases, leaving 5 bases of the junction unmatched. This CDR3 has 17 amino acids. Germline CDR1 KGHSH, CDR2 LQKENI. CDR3 amino acids: CASSPPGQVRGANVLTF. As DNA, the CDR3 is TGTGCCAGCTCACCACCCGGACAGGTCCGTGGGGCCAACGTCCTGACTTTC.

The genes are TRBV12-3 or TRBV12-4 and TRBJ1-1; D gene unclear. V was pared by 5 bases and J by 3 bases, with 7 bases between. The CDR3 totals 12 residues. The CDR3 nucleotides read TGTGCCAGCAGTCGAGGGTACACTGAAGCTTTCTTT. Translation gives CASSRGYTEAFF.

This rearrangement joins TRBV2 to TRBJ1-1; a weak D match, TRBD1 (5 bases). CDR3 size: 17 residues. V gave up 6 bases and J gave up 0 bases, with 20 bases separating them. Germline V gives CDR1 SNHLY, CDR2 FYNNEI. CDR3 sequence reads: CASRESLDKKVNTEAFF. The CDR3 bases are TGTGCCAGCAGGGAAAGCCTGGACAAGAAAGTGAACACTGAAGCTTTCTTT. Combining the CDR3 with reference TRBV2 and TRBJ1-1 gives the whole variable domain EPEVTQTPSHQVTQMGQEVILRCVPISNHLYFYWYRQILGQKVEFLVSFYNNEISEKSEIFDDQFSVERPDGSNFTLKIRSTKLEDSAMYFCASRESLDKKVNTEAFFGQGTRLTVV.

The chain recombines TRBV28 with TRBJ2-2, with 10 bases matching TRBD1. After removal of 5 bases from V and 6 bases from J, the junction contained 9 bases not matched to a gene. Germline loops: CDR1 MDHEN, CDR2 SYDVKM. The CDR3 length is 16 residues. This CDR3 is CASSLRQGAMAGELFF. The CDR3 coding sequence is TGTGCCAGCAGTCTACGACAGGGGGCGATGGCCGGGGAGCTGTTTTTT.

This clone was observed a handful of times. The chain links TRBV5-1 to TRBJ1-1; 7 bases agree with TRBD1. CDR3 length: 14 amino acids. Germline-derived CDR1 and CDR2 are SGHRS and YFSETQ. V lost 2 bases, J lost 3 bases, and 4 bases stayed unmatched. CDR3 sequence: CASSFGQEYTEAFF. The CDR3 coding sequence is TGCGCCAGCAGCTTCGGACAGGAATACACTGAAGCTTTCTTT.

The chain carries TRBV18 and TRBJ2-2; 7 nucleotides match TRBD1. CDR3 size: 15 residues. J lost 0 bases, V lost 3 bases, and 1 base had no gene match. Looked up from germline, CDR1 is KGHSH and CDR2 is LQKENI. This CDR3 reads CASSPQGANTGELFF. The CDR3 DNA follows: TGTGCCAGCTCACCTCAGGGGGCGAACACCGGGGAGCTGTTTTTT.

The chain joins TRBV5-4 to TRBJ2-7, with D possibly being TRBD2 (5 bases). The CDR3 is made up of 14 amino acids. The V end was cut by 4 bases, the J end by 6 bases, with 17 bases between. Germline loops: CDR1 SGHNT, CDR2 YYREEE (reference sequence). The CDR3 bases are TGTGCCAGCAGCGGGGAGACTGGGGTCGGCGAGCAGTACTTC. Amino acids: CASSGETGVGEQYF.

The chain has TRBV6-6 and TRBJ1-1, with TRBD1 as a possible D gene (6 bases). Trimming took off 5 bases at V and 7 bases at J, with 11 bases between the two ends. The germline CDR1 and CDR2 sequences are MNHNY and SVGAGI (reference sequence). This CDR3 contains 12 residues. The CDR3 nucleotides read TGTGCCAGCAGTGATGAGGACAGTGAAGCTTTCTTT. It encodes CASSDEDSEAFF.

The chain carries TRBV6-5 and TRBJ2-2; tentatively, D is TRBD1 (6 bases). Between the trimmed V and J ends, which lost 6 bases and 5 bases, there was a span of 16 bases. Germline lookup yields CDR1 MNHEY and CDR2 SVGAGI. This CDR3 is 15 amino acids long. CDR3 nucleotide sequence: TGTGCCAGCAGACTCAACAGGGCGGAAACCGGGGAGCTGTTTTTT. Amino acid sequence: CASRLNRAETGELFF.

J is TRBJ1-3 and V is TRBV18, with 9 nucleotides matching TRBD1. Germline trimming cut 2 bases from V and 3 bases from J; bases unmatched to any gene: 5. CDR3 length: 16 amino acids. Per the germline V gene, CDR1 is KGHSH and CDR2 is LQKENI. The CDR3 DNA sequence: TGTGCCAGCTCACCAAGGACAGGGGAAGGTGGAAACACCATATATTTT. It specifies CASSPRTGEGGNTIYF. The full variable domain, its missing parts supplied by reference TRBV18 and TRBJ1-3, is NAGVMQNPRHLVRRRGQEARLRCSPMKGHSHVYWYRQLPEEGLKFMVYLQKENIIDESGMPKERFSAEFPKEGPSILRIQQVVRGDSAAYFCASSPRTGEGGNTIYFGEGSWLTVV.

V usage is TRBV7-8 and J usage is TRBJ2-1; possible D gene TRBD2, 5 bases. Germline-derived CDR1 and CDR2 are SGHVS and FQNEAQ. V was clipped by 5 bases and J by 2 bases, with 10 bases between them. The length of the CDR3 is 14 residues. This CDR3 reads CASSLYGAYNEQFF. CDR3 in DNA: TGTGCCAGCAGCCTCTACGGGGCCTACAATGAGCAGTTCTTC. The full variable domain, with the rest looked up from reference TRBV7-8 and TRBJ2-1, is GAGVSQSPRYKVAKRGQDVALRCDPISGHVSLFWYQQALGQGPEFLTYFQNEAQLDKSGLPSDRFFAERPEGSVSTLKIQRTQQEDSAVYLCASSLYGAYNEQFFGPGTRLTVL.

This clone was seen a handful of times. The chain recombines TRBV27 with TRBJ2-7, with D perhaps TRBD1 (6 bases). Per germline, CDR1 MNHEY and CDR2 SMNVEV (reference sequence). This CDR3 has 15 residues. V was pared by 8 bases and J by 1 base, with 18 bases between. CDR3 coding DNA: TGTGCCAGCGGTACAGGGTCTGTGTATTCCTACGAGCAGTACTTC. It specifies CASGTGSVYSYEQYF.

This clone showed up just a few times. V usage is TRBV4-3 and J usage is TRBJ1-2; no clear D gene. V lost 1 base to trimming and J lost 6 bases, with 9 bases between them. Germline V gene data show CDR1 as LGHNA and CDR2 as YSLEER. The CDR3 extends over 13 amino acids. CDR3 loop: CASSQVNTHGYTF. The CDR3 nucleotides read TGCGCCAGCAGCCAAGTTAACACCCATGGCTACACCTTC.

This chain connects TRBV18 to TRBJ2-1, with 7 positions matching TRBD1. V lost 6 bases, J lost 0 bases, and 8 bases stayed unmatched. This CDR3 has 16 residues. The germline V gene has CDR1 KGHSH and CDR2 LQKENI. CDR3 sequence: CASSTTGPPSYNEQFF. The CDR3, as DNA: TGTGCCAGCTCCACGACAGGGCCCCCCTCCTACAATGAGCAGTTCTTC.

The chain employs TRBV10-3 and TRBJ2-1, with TRBD2 matching 7 bases. Germline assignment: CDR1 ENHRY and CDR2 SYGVKD. The V segment lost 5 bases and the J segment 5 bases; nucleotides outside the gene matches: 12. The CDR3 spans 16 residues. The CDR3 reads CAISKWTLADDNEQFF. DNA of the CDR3: TGTGCCATCAGTAAGTGGACGCTAGCGGATGACAATGAGCAGTTCTTC.

V usage is TRBV6-1 and J usage is TRBJ1-2; the D is unclear. CDR1 is MNHNS and CDR2 is SASEGT in the germline V gene. The CDR3 covers 13 residues. V was pared by 1 base and J by 5 bases, with 8 bases between. CDR3 nucleotides: TGTGCCAGCAGTGAAGTTACAGCTTATGGCTACACCTTC. As protein: CASSEVTAYGYTF.

The V and J genes are TRBV7-7 and TRBJ2-2; 7 bases are a match to TRBD1. V was clipped by 7 bases and J by 4 bases; unmatched bases: 6. CDR1 is SSHAT and CDR2 is FNYEAQ in the germline V gene (reference sequence). This CDR3 comprises 14 residues. CDR3: CASKKTGSTGELFF. The CDR3 DNA follows: TGTGCCAGCAAGAAGACAGGGTCCACCGGGGAGCTGTTTTTT.

This sequence joins TRBV23-1 and TRBJ1-1; D is uncertain. TRBV23-1 is sorted into the ORF group, with uncertain function. The CDR3 contains 15 residues. V was pared by 4 bases and J by 11 bases, with 23 bases between. CDR3: CASSPPGNAGFKAFF. The CDR3 DNA follows: TGCGCCAGCAGTCCCCCGGGAAATGCTGGGTTTAAGGCTTTCTTT.

The chain carries TRBV11-2 and TRBJ2-5, with D tentatively TRBD2 (5 bases). Germline V gene data show CDR1 as SGHAT and CDR2 as FQNNGV. With 11 bases removed from V and 5 bases from J, the gap between germline ends came to 15 bases. This CDR3 has 12 amino acids. CDR3 sequence: CASRPEGETQYF. For the CDR3, the DNA is TGTGCCTCCCGGCCCGAGGGTGAGACCCAGTACTTC.